Below are 20 T cell receptor beta chains sequenced from a single sample in a study of vaccination and CD4 T cells after COVID-19. Treatment specified: roughly ten-day PBMC culture with coronavirus spike peptide pools or control peptides (ViraFEST assay). Cultured CD4+ T cells had their DNA profiled by the Oncomine TCR Beta short-read assay. Each CDR3 protein gets one entry after TCRdb re-called the PCR reads with MiXCR. The sample lists about 18,000 distinct CDR3 sequences, more than 50% occurring once. Their antigen targets remain unknown. The sample was CD4+ T cells from blood, cultured in vitro, taken before SARS-CoV-2 vaccination. These receptors were taken from a human donor who had recovered from COVID-19.

The chain combines TRBV2 with TRBJ2-7; 10 bases are a match to TRBD1. The CDR3 is 17 amino acids. V trimming: 4 bases; J trimming: 0 bases; junction bases outside the gene matches: 9. Germline CDR1 reads SNHLY; CDR2 reads FYNNEI. The DNA of the CDR3 is TGTGCCAGCAGTGGATGGGACAGGGGTTATCTCTCCTACGAGCAGTACTTC. It is translated as CASSGWDRGYLSYEQYF.

In its sample, this clonotype was seen a few times. V gene TRBV28 combines with J gene TRBJ1-1; no definite D call. The CDR3 is 15 amino acids. Germline V gene lookup returns CDR1 MDHEN and CDR2 SYDVKM. V lost 6 bases to trimming and J lost 2 bases, with 16 bases between them. The CDR3 reads CASRRGSVGNTEAFF. The CDR3 DNA sequence: TGTGCCAGCAGAAGAGGGTCAGTAGGAAACACTGAAGCTTTCTTT.

The chain employs TRBV15 and TRBJ1-3, with D possibly TRBD1 on 6 matching bases. Between the trimmed V and J ends, which lost 2 bases and 0 bases, there was a span of 23 bases. CDR3 length: 20 amino acids. Germline assignment: CDR1 LNHNV and CDR2 YYDKDF (reference sequence). The CDR3 coding sequence is TGTGCCACCAGCAGACGGTCCCGGTGGGTGACAGGAAACTCTGGAAACACCATATATTTT. This translates into CATSRRSRWVTGNSGNTIYF.

This clonotype appeared a few times. The rearrangement links TRBV10-2 to TRBJ2-1, with TRBD1 identical over 8 bases. The CDR3 runs 14 residues. The V gene end was trimmed by 0 bases and the J gene end by 6 bases; junction bases not matched to a gene: 1. Germline values: CDR1 WSHSY, CDR2 SAAADI. Written as DNA, the CDR3 is TGCGCCAGCAGTGAGTCGACAGGGGTCAATGAGCAGTTCTTC. Protein: CASSESTGVNEQFF.

This clonotype appeared once. This chain's CDR3 is CASSPFPGVGSPLHF. DNA for the CDR3: TGTGCCAGCAGCCCCTTTCCGGGGGTAGGATCACCCCTCCACTTT. The chain has TRBV7-3 and TRBJ1-6; D may be TRBD1 (5 bases). CDR3 length: 15 amino acids. Germline V lookup: CDR1 SGHTA, CDR2 FQGTGA. Trimming cost V 5 bases and J 10 bases, with 18 bases left between them.

In its sample, this clonotype was seen a few times. The chain joins TRBV27 to TRBJ1-1; 8 bases line up with TRBD1. The CDR3 spans 16 residues. Germline lookup yields CDR1 MNHEY and CDR2 SMNVEV (reference sequence). The trim removed 2 bases at V and 4 bases at J, leaving 9 bases unmatched. CDR3 sequence (DNA): TGTGCCAGCAGTTTAACCTTTCCAGGGGGCGGCACTGAAGCTTTCTTT. Translated, it gives CASSLTFPGGGTEAFF.

This clonotype turned up a few times. The V and J genes are TRBV7-9 and TRBJ1-3; 7 nucleotides match TRBD1. The CDR3 covers 15 residues. Germline V CDR1 and CDR2: SEHNR, FQNEAQ (reference sequence). V was pared by 7 bases and J by 2 bases, with 8 bases of the junction left unmatched. The CDR3 spells CASTEGAYAGNTIYF. The CDR3 nucleotides read TGTGCCAGCACCGAGGGGGCATACGCTGGAAACACCATATATTTT.

The chain links TRBV6-2 or TRBV6-3 to TRBJ1-5; 9 positions match TRBD1. The J segment lost 5 bases and the V segment lost 7 bases, leaving 3 bases of the junction unmatched. The CDR3 loop spans 13 amino acids. Germline V gives CDR1 MNHEY, CDR2 SVGEGT. CDR3 residues: CASNRGPYQPQHF. The CDR3 DNA follows: TGTGCCAGCAACAGGGGGCCTTATCAGCCCCAGCATTTT.

The genes are TRBV7-2 and TRBJ2-7, with TRBD2 identical over 9 bases. The CDR3 loop spans 16 amino acids. Germline loops: CDR1 SGHTA, CDR2 FQGNSA. The V gene end was trimmed by 1 base and the J gene end by 0 bases; junction bases not matched to a gene: 4. CDR3 region: CASSLVGSGSSYEQYF. The CDR3 coding sequence is TGTGCCAGCAGCTTAGTGGGTAGCGGGAGCTCCTACGAGCAGTACTTC.

This rearrangement joins TRBV7-8 to TRBJ1-2, with 7 bases lining up with TRBD1. J gave up 0 bases and V 7 bases, and 8 bases lay outside the gene matches. From germline, CDR1 is SGHVS and CDR2 FQNEAQ. This CDR3 region has 15 residues. The CDR3 reads CASTISGTANYGYTF. The CDR3 DNA follows: TGTGCCAGCACCATCTCCGGGACAGCTAACTATGGCTACACCTTC.

V is TRBV28 and J is TRBJ1-2; 10 nucleotides agree with TRBD1. CDR3 length: 15 amino acids. Germline V lookup: CDR1 MDHEN, CDR2 SYDVKM. Germline trimming cut 9 bases from V and 1 base from J; bases unmatched to any gene: 8. The CDR3 region has the DNA TGTGCCAGTGTAGGGACAGGGGACGTTAACTATGGCTACACCTTC. Protein product: CASVGTGDVNYGYTF.

The chain links TRBV6-4 to TRBJ2-3; the D gene is possibly TRBD1 (8 bases). From germline, CDR1 is MRHNA and CDR2 SNTAGT. Trimming left V 3 bases short and J 2 bases short, with 21 bases between. The CDR3 has 18 amino acids. The CDR3 loop reads CASSEWAHRGGFTDTQYF. As DNA, the CDR3 is TGTGCCAGCAGTGAATGGGCGCACAGGGGGGGATTCACAGATACGCAGTATTTT.

The rearrangement links TRBV12-3 or TRBV12-4 to TRBJ1-2; tentatively, D is TRBD1 (5 bases). CDR3 size: 13 residues. V was cut by 3 bases and J by 4 bases, with 9 bases left in between. The CDR3 nucleotides are TGTGCCAGCAGTTTTGACAGAACCTATGGCTACACCTTC. Protein sequence: CASSFDRTYGYTF.

The chain uses TRBV11-2 and TRBJ1-2; TRBD1 agrees at 7 bases. From germline, CDR1 is SGHAT and CDR2 FQNNGV. J gave up 7 bases and V 3 bases, and 5 bases lay outside the gene matches. CDR3 size: 13 residues. CDR3 in DNA: TGTGCCAGCAGCTTTGACGGACAGGTTGGCTACACCTTC. This gives the protein CASSFDGQVGYTF.

Note on this clonotype: Because the CDR3's place on the DNA is in doubt, the DNA is left out and the CDR3 is given as listed by TCRdb. The J gene is TRBJ2-3, the V gene TRBV5-1; TRBD2, the table's D call, lacks a check against the DNA. Inclusive of both ends, the CDR3 amounts to 24 amino acids. Germline loops: CDR1 SGHRS, CDR2 YFSETQ. This CDR3 reads CASTNQTSMYLCASSPLFGDTQYF.

DNA of the CDR3: TGTGCCACCAGTGATAGCCTAGCGGGAGTCAATGAGCAGTTCTTC. It specifies CATSDSLAGVNEQFF. V and J are TRBV24-1 and TRBJ2-1; the match to TRBD2 covers 10 bases. V shed 3 bases, J shed 6 bases, and the junction held 4 bases outside the gene matches. The germline V gene encodes CDR1 KGHDR and CDR2 SFDVKD. The CDR3 length is 15 residues.

This chain uses TRBV19 with TRBJ1-2, with D unclear. The CDR3 runs 15 residues. Germline V gene lookup returns CDR1 LNHDA and CDR2 SQIVND (reference sequence). Trimming took 3 bases from V and 3 from J, leaving 14 bases between them. In nucleotides, the CDR3 is TGTGCCAGTAGTATCTCCGGGGAGGAGGACTATGGCTACACCTTC. Translation: CASSISGEEDYGYTF. The whole variable domain, remainder taken from reference TRBV19 and TRBJ1-2, is DGGITQSPKYLFRKEGQNVTLSCEQNLNHDAMYWYRQDPGQGLRLIYYSQIVNDFQKGDIAEGYSVSREKKESFPLTVTSAQKNPTAFYLCASSISGEEDYGYTFGSGTRLTVV.

The gene calls are TRBV4-3 and TRBJ1-2; D unresolved. V was trimmed by 4 bases and J by 7 bases, leaving 22 bases between them. The germline V gene encodes CDR1 LGHNA and CDR2 YSLEER. CDR3 length equals 16 residues. CDR3 nucleotides: TGCGCCAGCAGCCCCCGGGTAACCCCGGGAACGAGTGGCTACACCTTC. It encodes CASSPRVTPGTSGYTF.

The chain couples TRBV6-2 or TRBV6-3 to TRBJ2-6; the D is unclear. Trimming cost V 4 bases and J 6 bases, with 13 bases left between them. Looked up from germline, CDR1 is MNHEY and CDR2 is SVGEGT. This CDR3 has 15 residues. The CDR3 region is CASSSRQFKANVLTF. The CDR3 DNA is TGTGCCAGCAGTTCTAGGCAATTTAAGGCCAACGTCCTGACTTTC.

The rearrangement uses TRBV6-2 or TRBV6-3 and TRBJ2-1, with D tentatively TRBD2 (5 bases). This CDR3 contains 13 residues. V was pared by 6 bases and J by 4 bases, with 10 bases between. Germline assignment: CDR1 MNHEY and CDR2 SVGEGT. The CDR3 bases are TGTGCCAGCAGCCCCGAGGGTTACAATGAGCAGTTCTTC. Encoded protein: CASSPEGYNEQFF.